What follows describes a single TCR beta chain. These data belong to a study of radiotherapy plus CTLA-4 blockade in lung cancer. For the study at large: Among patients, less than 20% showed objective responses, and approximately 31% had disease control.

Clones were read by immunoSEQ multiplex PCR, and TCRdb kept only the in-frame ones, dropping some. The sample lists 45,000 or so clones; roughly four fifths were seen once. This clonotype originated in a human donor with non-small cell lung cancer who had stable disease on radiotherapy plus ipilimumab. Sequencing was performed on peripheral blood, taken from a patient treated with radiotherapy plus ipilimumab.

This chain's CDR3 is CASSHRDSGQYF. The CDR3 region has the DNA TGTGCCAGCAGCCACCGAGATTCGGGGCAGTACTTC. The V gene is TRBV14, the J gene TRBJ2-7; D is ambiguous. CDR1 SGHDN and CDR2 FVKESK come from the germline V gene. V lost 3 bases to trimming and J lost 9 bases, with 12 bases between them. This CDR3 is 12 amino acids long. Using reference TRBV14 and TRBJ2-7 for the parts outside the CDR3, the full variable domain is EAGVTQFPSHSVIEKGQTVTLRCDPISGHDNLYWYRRVMGKEIKFLLHFVKESKQDESGMPNNRFLAERTGGTYSTLKVQPAELEDSGVYFCASSHRDSGQYFGPGTRLTVT.